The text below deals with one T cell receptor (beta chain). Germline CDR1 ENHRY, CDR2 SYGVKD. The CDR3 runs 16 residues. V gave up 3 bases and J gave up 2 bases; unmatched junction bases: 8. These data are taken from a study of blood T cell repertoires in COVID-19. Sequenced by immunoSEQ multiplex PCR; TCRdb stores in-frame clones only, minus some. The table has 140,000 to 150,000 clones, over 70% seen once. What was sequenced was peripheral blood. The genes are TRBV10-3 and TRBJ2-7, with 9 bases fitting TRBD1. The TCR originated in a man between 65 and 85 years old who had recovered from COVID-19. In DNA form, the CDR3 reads TGTGCCATCAGTGAAAACAGGGGGCACGGAACCTACGAGCAGTACTTC. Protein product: CAISENRGHGTYEQYF.